The text below deals with one T cell receptor beta chain. CDR3 length: 14 amino acids. The germline V gene has CDR1 SGHVS and CDR2 FQNEAQ. V was clipped by 5 bases and J by 8 bases, with 18 bases between them. This sample is drawn from a study of blood T cells in healthy people across ages. Primed by a sample-barcoded 5' primer and a J-beta primer mix, a second PCR proceeded for roughly 6 to 12 cycles. TCRdb redid the calling of the 5' RACE reads with MiXCR, one entry per CDR3 protein. The table lists 600,000 or so distinct CDR3 sequences, approximately 30% of them singletons, with about 15% in the top ten.

Sequenced input: blood. This sequence was found in a woman of 80 years or more in good health. The V gene is TRBV7-8, the J gene TRBJ1-2; D gene uncertain. The CDR3 loop is CASSPFRAGGGYTF. As DNA, the CDR3 is TGTGCCAGCAGCCCTTTTCGGGCAGGTGGGGGCTACACCTTC. The full variable domain, with the rest looked up from reference TRBV7-8 and TRBJ1-2, is GAGVSQSPRYKVAKRGQDVALRCDPISGHVSLFWYQQALGQGPEFLTYFQNEAQLDKSGLPSDRFFAERPEGSVSTLKIQRTQQEDSAVYLCASSPFRAGGGYTFGSGTRLTVV.